The 17 T cell receptor beta chains listed next were all sequenced from one sample in a study of STAT5B mutations in CD4+ large granular lymphocyte leukemia. The table came from immunoSEQ multiplex PCR; TCRdb's copy has only in-frame clones and leaves some out. This sample has more than 9,500 clones, with about four fifths found just once. What was sequenced was PBMCs. The receptors derive from a man aged 55 to 69 with CD4+ T-cell large granular lymphocyte leukemia.

This chain uses TRBV5-4 with TRBJ1-1, with TRBD1 matching over 7 bases. With V trimmed by 2 bases and J by 6 bases, 7 bases remained unmatched. The CDR3 is made up of 14 amino acids. In germline, CDR1 is SGHNT, CDR2 YYREEE (reference sequence). CDR3 protein: CASSLEGALAEAFF. The CDR3 DNA follows: TGTGCCAGCAGCTTAGAGGGGGCGCTGGCTGAAGCTTTCTTT.

There are a few counts of this clone. The chain is built from TRBV6-1 and TRBJ2-2; tentatively, D is TRBD1 or TRBD2 (5 bases each). The CDR3 is 18 residues long. V was clipped by 4 bases and J by 3 bases, with 21 bases between them. CDR1 and CDR2 from the germline V gene are MNHNS and SASEGT. Here the CDR3 DNA reads TGTGCCAGCAGTGGCGAGGGCCATCTCACGGGGCACACCGGGGAGCTGTTTTTT. It yields the protein CASSGEGHLTGHTGELFF.

The chain links TRBV6-1 to TRBJ2-5; possible D gene TRBD2, 6 bases. The CDR3 runs to 15 residues. The V and J ends lost 1 base and 1 base respectively, with 10 bases between them. Germline V CDR1 and CDR2: MNHNS, SASEGT. CDR3 protein: CASSEDGGVQETQYF. In DNA form, the CDR3 reads TGTGCCAGCAGTGAAGATGGAGGGGTCCAAGAGACCCAGTACTTC.

CDR3 DNA sequence: TGCGCCAGCAGCTTGGTATTCGGACAGCTGAACACTGAAGCTTTCTTT. It is translated as CASSLVFGQLNTEAFF. The rearrangement links TRBV5-1 to TRBJ1-1, with TRBD1 as a possible D gene (6 bases). The CDR3 totals 16 residues. Germline CDR1 and CDR2: SGHRS and YFSETQ. The germline V and J ends were trimmed by 0 bases and 0 bases, with 12 bases remaining between them.

The V call is TRBV2, the J call TRBJ2-1; D might be TRBD2 (6 bases). V was trimmed by 8 bases and J by 7 bases, leaving 15 bases between them. This CDR3 has 13 residues. Germline V CDR1 and CDR2: SNHLY, FYNNEI. The CDR3 DNA reads as TGTGCCAGCGATGGGGGGTGGGGAAATGAGCAGTTCTTC. This gives the protein CASDGGWGNEQFF.

The gene calls are TRBV10-1 and TRBJ2-7; D not certain. This CDR3 has 14 residues. V lost 5 bases and J 2 bases, leaving 13 bases between the germline ends. Looked up from germline, CDR1 is WNHNN and CDR2 is SYGVQD (reference sequence). CDR3 DNA sequence: TGCGCCAGCAGTAAGCGAAGATCCCCCTACGAGCAGTACTTC. This sequence encodes CASSKRRSPYEQYF.

A single count supports this clone. The chain couples TRBV28 to TRBJ1-4, with D unclear. V shed 6 bases and J shed 3 bases, with 11 bases lying between them. The CDR3 has 14 amino acids. Per the germline V gene, CDR1 is MDHEN and CDR2 is SYDVKM. CDR3 protein: CASRYNIPNEKLFF. In DNA form, the CDR3 reads TGTGCCAGCAGGTACAATATCCCTAATGAAAAACTGTTTTTT.

The chain has TRBV9 and TRBJ2-5; no firm D call. Germline-derived CDR1 and CDR2 are SGDLS and YYNGEE. The CDR3 sequence is 12 residues long. Trimming stripped 3 bases from V and 2 bases from J, with 5 bases between. CDR3: CASSEGQETQYF. CDR3 in DNA: TGTGCCAGCAGCGAAGGGCAAGAGACCCAGTACTTC.

On this clone: Germline is not matched at one junction end, which may reflect a read error. The chain is built from TRBV4-3 and TRBJ2-4; 8 nucleotides align to TRBD2. From germline, CDR1 is LGHNA and CDR2 YSLEER. CDR3 length: 11 amino acids. The CDR3 here is CASSRGLAGIF. Here the CDR3 DNA reads TGCGCCAGCAGCCGAGGACTAGCTGGGATCTTC.

The chain joins TRBV29-1 to TRBJ2-5, with TRBD1 as a possible D gene (5 bases). V was trimmed by 4 bases and J by 2 bases, leaving 17 bases between them. The germline V gene has CDR1 SQVTM and CDR2 ANQGSEA. This CDR3 contains 15 residues. The CDR3 sequence: CSVGFGQLIQETQYF. CDR3 sequence (DNA): TGCAGCGTTGGTTTTGGACAACTAATTCAAGAGACCCAGTACTTC.

V and J are TRBV2 and TRBJ2-5; D is uncertain. The CDR3 loop spans 14 amino acids. V gave up 6 bases and J gave up 1 base, with 12 bases separating them. The germline gives CDR1 SNHLY, CDR2 FYNNEI. CDR3 DNA: TGTGCCAGCAGAAACGGACCAGGCCAAGAGACCCAGTACTTC. It encodes CASRNGPGQETQYF.

The chain recombines TRBV7-2 with TRBJ2-7, with D hard to call. The V gene's germline CDR1 is SGHTA and CDR2 FQGNSA. Deletions cut 0 bases from V and 2 bases from J, with 14 bases between. The CDR3 totals 16 residues. CDR3 amino acids: CASSLAIVLPPYEQYF. For the CDR3, the DNA is TGTGCCAGCAGCTTAGCGATCGTTCTACCACCCTACGAGCAGTACTTC.

The rearrangement links TRBV12-5 to TRBJ2-1, with 9 bases that match TRBD2. Germline loops: CDR1 LGHNT, CDR2 FRNRAP. V shed 5 bases and J 9 bases; nucleotides not matched to a gene: 11. CDR3 length equals 15 residues. This CDR3 is CASGATSGLWGEQFF. DNA of the CDR3: TGTGCTAGTGGTGCGACTAGCGGCCTTTGGGGTGAGCAGTTCTTC. Supplemented by reference TRBV12-5 and TRBJ2-1, the full variable domain reads DARVTQTPRHKVTEMGQEVTMRCQPILGHNTVFWYRQTMMQGLELLAYFRNRAPLDDSGMPKDRFSAEMPDATLATLKIQPSEPRDSAVYFCASGATSGLWGEQFFGPGTRLTVL.

The CDR3 spells CASSLRQNEKLFF. CDR3 DNA: TGTGCCAGCAGCTTACGACAGAATGAAAAACTGTTTTTT. The genes are TRBV7-6 and TRBJ1-4; tentative D call: TRBD1 (5 bases). CDR3 length: 13 residues. V lost 2 bases, J lost 5 bases, and 6 bases lay in between. CDR1 SGHVS and CDR2 FNYEAQ come from the germline V gene.

The rearrangement uses TRBV7-9 and TRBJ1-5; D is unresolved. The CDR3 runs to 13 residues. V lost 2 bases to trimming and J lost 1 base, with 3 bases between them. Germline V gene sequence: CDR1 SEHNR, CDR2 FQNEAQ (reference sequence). In DNA, the CDR3 is TGTGCCAGCAGCTTAAAGAGCAATCAGCCCCAGCATTTT. It encodes CASSLKSNQPQHF.

The chain carries TRBV4-1 and TRBJ1-1; D call uncertain. The CDR3 is made up of 11 amino acids. Germline lookup yields CDR1 MGHRA and CDR2 YSYEKL. CDR3 nucleotide sequence: TGCGCTCCTTTGATAGACACTGAAGCTTTCTTT. This gives the protein CAPLIDTEAFF.

The chain links TRBV27 to TRBJ2-5; TRBD2 matches 10 bases. V lost 5 bases, J lost 5 bases, and 8 bases stayed unmatched. CDR1 is MNHEY and CDR2 is SMNVEV in the germline V gene (reference sequence). This CDR3 is 15 amino acids long. The CDR3 loop is CASSPQEAGGETQYF. For the CDR3, the DNA is TGTGCCAGCAGTCCCCAAGAAGCGGGAGGGGAGACCCAGTACTTC.